The subject of this entry is one TCR beta chain. The antigen is unknown. The assay was immunoSEQ multiplex PCR, and TCRdb's table has in-frame clones only and misses some. Here the sample spans about 87,000 clones, approximately 86% being singletons. Participants had chemo-refractory metastatic non-small-cell lung cancer and were treated with focal radiation plus ipilimumab CTLA-4 blockade. This entry is derived from a study of radiotherapy plus CTLA-4 blockade in lung cancer. Looking at the study overall: Objective responses were seen in around 18% of patients, disease control in 25% to 35%.

Germline CDR1 MGHRA, CDR2 YSYEKL. Trimming left V 0 bases short and J 4 bases short, with 6 bases between. CDR3 length equals 13 residues. Study outcomes and limitations: Best predicting response, reportedly, were early blood T cell clone dynamics, with interferon-beta. Tumor-origin TCR clones grew in blood after radiotherapy plus ipilimumab.

The clonotype comes from a human donor with non-small cell lung cancer that progressed on radiotherapy plus ipilimumab. The material sequenced was peripheral blood, taken from a patient treated with radiotherapy plus ipilimumab. The chain has TRBV4-1 and TRBJ1-2, with D unresolved. The CDR3 bases are TGCGCCAGCAGCCAAGATGGGATCTATGGCTACACCTTC. This sequence encodes CASSQDGIYGYTF.